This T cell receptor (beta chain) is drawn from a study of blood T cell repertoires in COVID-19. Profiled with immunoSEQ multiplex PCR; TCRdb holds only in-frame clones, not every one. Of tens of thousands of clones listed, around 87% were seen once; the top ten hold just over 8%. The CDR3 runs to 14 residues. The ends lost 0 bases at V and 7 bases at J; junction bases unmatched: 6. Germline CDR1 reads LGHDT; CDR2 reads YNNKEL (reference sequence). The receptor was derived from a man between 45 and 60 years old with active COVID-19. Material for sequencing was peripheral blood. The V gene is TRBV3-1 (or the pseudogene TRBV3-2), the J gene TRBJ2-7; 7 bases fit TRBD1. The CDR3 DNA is TGTGCCAGCAGCCAAGATGCACAGGGGTTTGAGCAGTACTTC. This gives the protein CASSQDAQGFEQYF.